This TCR beta chain was sequenced for a study of identical twins. General study results and limits: Memory repertoires showed no such pattern, whereas abundant cord blood beta clonotypes carried fewer insertions.

The CDR3 runs 12 residues. V was pared by 7 bases and J by 6 bases, with 13 bases between. Germline CDR1 SQVTM, CDR2 ANQGSEA. Details on this clonotype: Its antigen is as yet unknown.

TCRdb re-derived calls from the 5' RACE reads in MiXCR, one entry per CDR3 protein. The sample gives hundreds of thousands of distinct CDR3 sequences, less than 7% of which show up once; 1.5% to 2% is in the top ten. The TCR was taken from a man aged 18 to 29 in good health. The chain uses TRBV29-1 and TRBJ2-1; a weak D match, TRBD2 (5 bases). Input material: naive T cells sorted from blood. This chain's CDR3 is CSGAERGNEQFF. As DNA, the CDR3 is TGCAGCGGAGCGGAACGGGGCAATGAGCAGTTCTTC.